This T cell receptor (beta chain) was sequenced for a study of coeliac disease. Study-level points and caveats: The authors considered this approach unsuitable for unbiased detection of gliadin-specific T cells. Few TRB amino acid sequences were shared between samples; most were unique.

Cells were frozen in aliquots of roughly 500,000, and one aliquot per fraction was sequenced. Using immunoSEQ multiplex PCR, the repertoire was profiled, and TCRdb retains in-frame clones only, with some absent. The table records fewer than 5,500 clones, approximately 50% of them present only once. This clone is medium-sized. Its antigen is undetermined. The sequenced sample consisted of intraepithelial lymphocytes from the gut. The TCR comes from a woman under 40 with active celiac disease.

This chain's CDR3 is CASSDGKAGDTEAFF. CDR3 sequence (DNA): TGTGCCAGCAGTGATGGTAAGGCGGGGGACACTGAAGCTTTCTTT. The chain couples TRBV6-4 to TRBJ1-1, with D perhaps TRBD1 (5 bases). The CDR3 runs to 15 residues. Trimming pared 3 bases from V and 3 bases from J, leaving 14 bases between. Germline assignment: CDR1 MRHNA and CDR2 SNTAGT.